This TCR beta chain was obtained from a study of blood T cell repertoires in COVID-19. Study summary: Samples of COVID-19 (acute and convalescent) were obtained from the United States, Italy and Spain. From T cells, B-cell-depleted T cells, or PBMCs came the material, which was cDNA or gDNA.

CDR3 length: 13 residues. V gave up 6 bases and J gave up 1 base, with 9 bases separating them. Germline CDR1 is MDHEN and CDR2 is SYDVKM. Authors' analysis steps: The assay estimated nucleated cells by amplifying reference gene primers. Clones were sequenced by immunoSEQ multiplex PCR, and TCRdb holds only the in-frame ones, with some missing. D and trimming come from the DNA, and the V and J calls and clone size come from that table. The repertoire has roughly 250,000 clones, around 85% of them found once; the top ten carry 6% to 7%. This receptor was taken from a woman aged 60-75 years with active or convalescent COVID-19. Material for sequencing was peripheral blood. J is TRBJ1-1 and V is TRBV28; possible D gene TRBD1, 6 bases. This CDR3 is CASSMGANTEAFF. The CDR3 region has the DNA TGTGCCAGCAGCATGGGGGCGAACACTGAAGCTTTCTTT. Combining the CDR3 with reference TRBV28 and TRBJ1-1 gives the whole variable domain DVKVTQSSRYLVKRTGEKVFLECVQDMDHENMFWYRQDPGLGLRLIYFSYDVKMKEKGDIPEGYSVSREKKERFSLILESASTNQTSMYLCASSMGANTEAFFGQGTRLTVV.